The 2 T cell receptor beta chains below come from one sample, sequenced in a study of CD8 T cells in ankylosing spondylitis. TCRdb re-analysed the 5' RACE reads in MiXCR, keeping a single row per CDR3 protein. Counted here are 220,000 or so distinct CDR3 sequences, about 10% occurring once; the ten biggest clones make up 21%. Sample: blood, either unsorted or a sorted T cell fraction (not recorded which). These receptors were obtained from a male donor with ankylosing spondylitis or in good health (not recorded which).

The table lists this clonotype with many counts. This chain uses TRBV2 with TRBJ1-1; the D is unclear. CDR3 size: 14 residues. Per germline, CDR1 SNHLY and CDR2 FYNNEI. V lost 3 bases and J 2 bases, leaving 10 bases between the germline ends. CDR3 loop: CASSDQWPNTEAFF. CDR3 nucleotides: TGTGCCAGCAGTGATCAATGGCCTAACACTGAAGCTTTCTTT. The whole variable domain, remainder taken from reference TRBV2 and TRBJ1-1, is EPEVTQTPSHQVTQMGQEVILRCVPISNHLYFYWYRQILGQKVEFLVSFYNNEISEKSEIFDDQFSVERPDGSNFTLKIRSTKLEDSAMYFCASSDQWPNTEAFFGQGTRLTVV.

A note on this clonotype: Being one base from a much bigger clone, this may be a read error. The rearrangement links TRBV5-1 to TRBJ2-3, with TRBD1 as a possible D gene (6 bases). This CDR3 has 14 residues. Germline lookup yields CDR1 SGHRS and CDR2 YFSETQ. Trimming pared 0 bases from V and 2 bases from J, leaving 7 bases between. CDR3 protein: CASSLGQATDTQYF. CDR3 bases: TGCGCCAGCAGCTTGGGACAGGCCACAGATACGCAGTATTTT.